The subject of this entry is one T cell receptor (beta chain). This table comes from immunoSEQ multiplex PCR, and its TCRdb copy is limited to in-frame clones, with some not included. The repertoire holds approximately 87,000 clones, with roughly 96% as singletons. This sample is drawn from a study of technical replicates of blood from several donors. This TCR came from a human donor in good health. What was sequenced was T cells isolated from PBMCs.

The CDR3 DNA reads as TGTGCCACCACGACAGCCGGCAGGGTGGTTGAAAAACTGTTTTTT. It yields the protein CATTTAGRVVEKLFF. This chain joins TRBV15 and TRBJ1-4; D possibly corresponds to TRBD1 (5 bases). The CDR3 spans 15 residues. V lost 7 bases, J lost 7 bases, and 19 bases lay in between. Germline V lookup: CDR1 LNHNV, CDR2 YYDKDF (reference sequence).